Listed here is a single T cell receptor beta chain. Some clones are missing from TCRdb's copy, which holds only in-frame ones; the method was immunoSEQ multiplex PCR. The sample yields around 200,000 clones, roughly 85% seen once. This CDR3 spans 12 amino acids. The ends were cut back, 3 bases at V and 8 bases at J, with 10 bases in the middle. The source of the sample is a study of blood T cell repertoires in COVID-19. Looking at the study overall: Acute-phase and convalescent COVID-19 samples originated in the United States, Italy and Spain. In each case, the material was cDNA or gDNA derived from T cells, B-cell-depleted T cells, or PBMCs.

The sequencing input was peripheral blood. This receptor was taken from a woman aged 40 to 49 with active or convalescent COVID-19. This chain connects TRBV12-3 or TRBV12-4 to TRBJ1-2; D remains ambiguous. Written as DNA, the CDR3 is TGTGCCAGCAGTTTCGGCTCTAGGGGCTACACCTTC. It encodes CASSFGSRGYTF.